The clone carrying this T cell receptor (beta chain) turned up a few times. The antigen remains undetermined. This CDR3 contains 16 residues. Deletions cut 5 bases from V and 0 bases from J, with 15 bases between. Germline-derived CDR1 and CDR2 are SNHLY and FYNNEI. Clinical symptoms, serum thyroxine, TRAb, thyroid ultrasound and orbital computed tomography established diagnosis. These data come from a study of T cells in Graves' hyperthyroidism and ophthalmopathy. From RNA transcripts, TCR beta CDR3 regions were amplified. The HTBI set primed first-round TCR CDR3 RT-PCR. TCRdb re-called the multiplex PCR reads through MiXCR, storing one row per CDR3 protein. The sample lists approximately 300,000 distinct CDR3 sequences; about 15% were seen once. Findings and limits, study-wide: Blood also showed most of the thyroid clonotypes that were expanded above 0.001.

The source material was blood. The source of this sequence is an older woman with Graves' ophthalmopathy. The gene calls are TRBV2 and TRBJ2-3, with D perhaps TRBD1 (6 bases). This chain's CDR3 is CASSSATGRSTDTQYF. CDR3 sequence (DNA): TGTGCCAGCAGTTCAGCGACAGGACGAAGCACAGATACGCAGTATTTT. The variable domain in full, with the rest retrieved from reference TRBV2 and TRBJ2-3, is EPEVTQTPSHQVTQMGQEVILRCVPISNHLYFYWYRQILGQKVEFLVSFYNNEISEKSEIFDDQFSVERPDGSNFTLKIRSTKLEDSAMYFCASSSATGRSTDTQYFGPGTRLTVL.